This T cell receptor (beta chain) was captured by sequencing in a study of CD8+ T cells in alopecia areata. With 5 bases removed from V and 13 bases from J, the gap between germline ends came to 9 bases. The CDR3 runs 10 residues. Germline V lookup: CDR1 MNHEY, CDR2 SMNVEV (reference sequence). Reverse transcribed after extraction, RNA yielded cDNA as the sequencing template. Profiled with immunoSEQ multiplex PCR; TCRdb holds only in-frame clones, not every one. Among about 150,000 clones listed, around two thirds were seen once. The chain joins TRBV27 to TRBJ2-4; possibly TRBD2 for D (5 bases). The sample was CD8+ T cells sorted from blood. This receptor was obtained from a human donor in good health. CDR3 protein: CASSEGQQYF. For the CDR3, the DNA is TGTGCCAGCAGTGAGGGCCAGCAGTACTTC.